These 4 T cell receptor beta chains originate from one sample sequenced in a study of identical twins. TCRdb analysed the 5' RACE reads with MiXCR anew, one entry per CDR3 protein. The repertoire includes 1,800,000 or so distinct CDR3 sequences, under 35% of them detected once, and 0.25% to 0.3% sits in the top ten. Sequencing input: cord blood. The receptors come from a newborn girl in good health.

Comment on this clonotype: A read error may produce the germline difference seen at one junction end. The chain uses TRBV7-2 and TRBJ2-3; TRBD1 matches at 7 bases. Germline loops: CDR1 SGHTA, CDR2 FQGNSA. The CDR3 extends over 15 amino acids. CDR3 sequence reads: CASSLTGVSTDTRYF. The CDR3 DNA reads TGTGCCAGCAGCTTAACAGGGGTTAGCACAGATACGCGGTATTTT.

The chain recombines TRBV10-3 with TRBJ2-1; 9 nucleotides align to TRBD2. J was trimmed by 10 bases and V by 7 bases; bases with no gene match: 11. The CDR3 is made up of 14 amino acids. Germline values: CDR1 ENHRY, CDR2 SYGVKD. CDR3 coding DNA: TGTGCCATCAAGTGGTCTAGCGGGGTGAGGGAGCAGTTCTTC. It encodes CAIKWSSGVREQFF.

In its sample, this clonotype was seen many times. The V gene is TRBV4-1, the J gene TRBJ1-2, with D possibly matching TRBD1 (6 bases). Trimming left V 4 bases short and J 0 bases short, with 15 bases between. The CDR3 length is 16 residues. Germline values: CDR1 MGHRA, CDR2 YSYEKL. Here the CDR3 DNA reads TGCGCCAGCAGCCCCCCAGGACAGATAGCTAACTATGGCTACACCTTC. This gives the protein CASSPPGQIANYGYTF.

The chain joins TRBV6-5 to TRBJ2-1; 8 bases are shared with TRBD2. V lost 6 bases to trimming and J lost 8 bases; unmatched junction nucleotides: 12. There are 15 residues in the CDR3. Germline CDR1 is MNHEY and CDR2 is SVGAGI. The CDR3, as DNA: TGTGCCAGCAGCATATCCGGGACTAGTGTCCATGAGCAGTTCTTC. Translating it yields CASSISGTSVHEQFF.